This T cell receptor (beta chain) originates from a study of OX40 agonist ivuxolimab in advanced cancers. Study in general: Averaging roughly 60 years in age, with a range of about 23 to 79, the cohort was 65% to 85% male.

Germline V gene data show CDR1 as MNHNY and CDR2 as SVGAGI (reference sequence). V lost 2 bases to trimming and J lost 1 base, with 12 bases between them. There are 15 residues in the CDR3. Sequencing used immunoSEQ multiplex PCR; TCRdb keeps in-frame clones, though not all of them. The sample records about 150,000 clones, approximately 94% being singletons. The chain joins TRBV6-6 to TRBJ2-7; tentative D call: TRBD2 (6 bases). The TCR comes from an adult with an advanced solid tumor such as melanoma, head and neck, liver or kidney cancer. This sample comprised CD4+ or CD8+ T cells sorted from blood, obtained in a trial of the OX40 agonist ivuxolimab. DNA for the CDR3: TGTGCCAGCAGTTACGGAGGGGACCCTTCCTACGAGCAGTACTTC. As protein: CASSYGGDPSYEQYF.